Listed below are T cell receptor beta chains from one sample, sequenced in a study of blood T cell repertoires in COVID-19. Only in-frame clones appear in the TCRdb table, and some are missing; sequencing was by immunoSEQ multiplex PCR. The sample lists under 300,000 clones, around 82% occurring once. The sample was peripheral blood. All receptors derive from a woman older than 75 with active or convalescent COVID-19. Each CDR3 is given with its conserved first and last residue. D genes are given only for firm matches. For some rows the clone size is stated as once, few or many, or as a class when expanded; others skip it.

D	size	J	V	CDR3	DNA
TRBD1	.	TRBJ1-2	TRBV28	CASSLPMTGDYGYTF	TGTGCCAGCAGTTTACCCATGACAGGGGACTATGGCTACACCTTC
TRBD1	.	TRBJ2-7	TRBV19	CASRTGTATYEQYF	TGTGCCAGCCGTACTGGGACAGCCACCTACGAGCAGTACTTC
.	few	TRBJ1-2	TRBV29-1	CSVASRGSLGYGYTF	TGCAGCGTCGCCTCCCGGGGGTCTCTCGGCTATGGCTACACCTTC
TRBD1	.	TRBJ1-1	TRBV14	CASSPGTGGNTEAFF	TGTGCCAGCAGCCCCGGGACAGGCGGGAACACTGAAGCTTTCTTT
TRBD2	.	TRBJ2-1	TRBV16	CASRDTSGSDEQFF	TGTGCCAGCAGGGACACTAGCGGGAGTGATGAGCAGTTCTTC
TRBD2	.	TRBJ2-7	TRBV6-2/TRBV6-3	CASSLRFTGTSRERSYEQYF	TGTGCCAGCAGTTTGAGGTTTACCGGGACTAGCAGGGAGCGATCCTACGAGCAGTACTTC
.	once	TRBJ2-3	TRBV4-1	CASSQDGFRGADTQYF	TGCGCCAGCAGCCAAGATGGTTTTCGGGGTGCAGATACGCAGTATTTT
.	.	TRBJ1-2	TRBV9	CASSVGASANYGYTF	TGTGCCAGCAGCGTAGGGGCCTCAGCTAACTATGGCTACACCTTC
TRBD1	.	TRBJ1-1	TRBV19	CASSWDRDLTEAFF	TGTGCCAGTAGCTGGGACAGGGATTTAACTGAAGCTTTCTTT
TRBD1	.	TRBJ2-7	TRBV28	CASGLEQGAREQYF	TGTGCCAGCGGACTGGAACAGGGGGCGCGGGAGCAGTACTTC
TRBD1	.	TRBJ1-6	TRBV19	CASSIQGVSSPLHF	TGTGCCAGTAGTATACAGGGGGTGAGTTCACCCCTCCACTTT
.	.	TRBJ1-1	TRBV7-9	CASALLKNTEAFF	TGTGCCAGCGCCCTACTAAAGAACACTGAAGCTTTCTTT